One TCR beta chain is described in this entry. Its target is unknown. The junction departs from the called germline gene at one end, perhaps through a read error. The data stem from a study of tumor-infiltrating lymphocytes in primary liver carcinoma. General study findings and limits: Among the pair types, tumor region pairs showed more overlap than tumor-adjacent and tumor-blood pairs. Only about 7-24% of top clones were detected in all five tumor regions. Tumors had a significantly higher top-250-clone fraction than blood (p = 0.039).

For each extraction, RNA and DNA were obtained together from around 20-30 mg of unsorted bulk tissue. Chronic HBV infection, untreated so far, was present in the patients. The CDR3 is made up of 16 amino acids. Looked up from germline, CDR1 is SQVTM and CDR2 is ANQGSEA. A constant-region primer primed TCR beta cDNA synthesis from 400 to 550 ng of total RNA. Three nested multiplex PCR rounds of slightly modified ARM-PCR generated TCR beta libraries. It was with TRBV1-TRBV30 forward primers and a C-beta reverse primer that the first two PCR rounds were run, at 10 cycles each. TCRdb independently ran MiXCR on the multiplex PCR reads; one entry per CDR3 protein. The repertoire consists of tens of thousands of distinct CDR3 sequences, with over 60% occurring once and the leading ten covering 30% to 40%.

The chain carries TRBV29-1 and TRBJ2-1, with no clear D. The clonotype was recovered from a man between 35 and 55 years old with primary liver carcinoma and hepatitis B virus infection. Sequenced material: liver tumor tissue from sampling region 4. Subset described: tumor region T4, right-lateral pole. Here the CDR3 DNA reads TGCAGCGTTGAAGATCCAGATCGGAGTTCCTACAATAAGCAGTTCTTC. As protein: CSVEDPDRSSYNKQFF.